This TCR beta chain was sequenced during a study of CD8+ T cells in alopecia areata. RNA was isolated and reverse transcribed to cDNA, the sequencing template. The assay was immunoSEQ multiplex PCR, and TCRdb's table has in-frame clones only and misses some. This sample has 150,000 to 200,000 clones; 50% to 75% occur once, and the top ten carry roughly 16%. Germline-derived CDR1 and CDR2 are GTSNPN and SVGIG (reference sequence). The CDR3 is 12 residues long. V lost 4 bases to trimming and J lost 4 bases, with 8 bases between them. The treatment denotes: oral pan-JAK inhibitor, 5-10 mg twice daily. The clonotype was recovered from a human donor with alopecia areata. This chain connects TRBV30 to TRBJ1-5; D might be TRBD1 (5 bases). The sample here was CD4+ T cells sorted from blood, taken between weeks 55 and 65, from a patient treated with tofacitinib. CDR3 in amino acids: CAWNQGNQPQHF. In nucleotides, the CDR3 is TGTGCCTGGAACCAGGGTAATCAGCCCCAGCATTTT.